This TCR beta chain originates from a study of shared clonotypes between healthy human individuals. Data came from immunoSEQ multiplex PCR; TCRdb stores just in-frame clones and leaves some out. The sample shows roughly 700,000 clones, around two thirds of them seen only once. V gave up 0 bases and J gave up 2 bases; unmatched junction bases: 8. The CDR3 sequence is 18 residues long. Per the germline V gene, CDR1 is SGHNT and CDR2 is YYREEE (reference sequence). Regarding this clone: Antigen specificity is unknown.

The study, taken as a whole, reports: Non-shared clonotypes were found to have lower generation probabilities than the clonotypes that were shared by all four of the sorted-subset donors.

The J gene is TRBJ2-1, the V gene TRBV5-4; 10 bases fit TRBD2. The receptor's source is a woman in her 30s in good health. Sample: memory CD4+ T cells sorted from blood. Subset specified: CD45RA-negative fraction. CDR3 amino acids: CASSLEPSGRPPYNEQFF. The DNA for the CDR3 is TGTGCCAGCAGCTTGGAGCCTAGCGGGAGACCCCCCTACAATGAGCAGTTCTTC.